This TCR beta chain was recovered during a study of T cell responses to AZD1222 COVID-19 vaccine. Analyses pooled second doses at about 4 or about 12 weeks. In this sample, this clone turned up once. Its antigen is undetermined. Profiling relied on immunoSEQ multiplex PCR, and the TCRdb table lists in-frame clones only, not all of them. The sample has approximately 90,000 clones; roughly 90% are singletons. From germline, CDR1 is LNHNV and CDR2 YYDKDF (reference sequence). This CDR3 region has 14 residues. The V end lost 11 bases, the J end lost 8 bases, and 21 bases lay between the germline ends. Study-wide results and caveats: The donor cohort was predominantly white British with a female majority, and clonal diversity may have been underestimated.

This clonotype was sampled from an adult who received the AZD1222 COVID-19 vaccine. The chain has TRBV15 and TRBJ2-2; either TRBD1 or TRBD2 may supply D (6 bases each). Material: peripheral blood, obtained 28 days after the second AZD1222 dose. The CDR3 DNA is TGTGCCTCCGCCGGGGGCCGTCCTAGGGGGGAGCTGTTTTTT. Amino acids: CASAGGRPRGELFF.